The source of this TCR beta chain is a study of T-cell memory formation after mild COVID-19. In TCRdb, the 5' RACE reads were re-called with MiXCR into one record per CDR3 protein. The repertoire consists of some 150,000 distinct CDR3 sequences, with 5.5% to 7% occurring once and the leading ten covering approximately 2%. Study-wide findings and caveats: There were some responding clones in pre-infection memory, which suggested that cross-reactive memory had joined. CD4+ contracting clones lay mainly in CM and EM, CD8+ ones in EMRA.

This clonotype has a handful of counts. Antigen unknown. CDR3 length: 13 residues. Trimming at V came to 8 bases and at J to 14 bases, leaving 12 bases not matched to a gene. CDR1 and CDR2 from the germline V gene are SNHLY and FYNNEI. What was sequenced was PBMCs or a T cell subset sorted from them (not recorded which). V and J are TRBV2 and TRBJ2-5, with 12 bases fitting TRBD2. This sequence was found in an adult woman who had mild COVID-19 (a few samples of this study predate the infection). Cell type and time point are not known. CDR3: CASRIGLAGTPYF. In DNA form, the CDR3 reads TGTGCCAGCCGGATTGGACTAGCGGGGACACCCTACTTC.